A selection of T cell receptor beta chains follows, all from one sample in a study of CD8 T cells in ankylosing spondylitis. TCRdb recomputed calls from the 5' RACE reads with MiXCR, one row per CDR3 protein. Of 110,000 to 150,000 distinct CDR3 sequences listed, more than 7% are singletons. Sequenced sample: synovial fluid, either unsorted or a sorted T cell fraction (not recorded which). The receptor set was obtained from a male donor with ankylosing spondylitis. Both conserved end residues are part of each CDR3. The D gene is left open where the match is weak. A row's size may be missing; if present it is once, few, many or a size class.

d_call	j_call	clone_size	v_call	cdr3_length	cdr3_aa	cdr3_nt
TRBD2	TRBJ2-2	many	TRBV4-3	16	CASSQSLAGEGGELFF	TGCGCCAGCAGCCAATCCCTAGCGGGGGAAGGCGGGGAGCTGTTTTTT
NA	TRBJ1-6	many	TRBV25-1	14	CASSEYSEGSPLHF	TGTGCCAGCAGTGAATATAGTGAGGGTTCACCCCTCCACTTT
TRBD1	TRBJ1-3	many	TRBV12-3/TRBV12-4	15	CASTLRGQAGNTIYF	TGTGCCAGCACCCTCCGGGGACAGGCAGGAAACACCATATATTTT
NA	TRBJ2-7	many	TRBV5-1	15	CASSLSGYSSYEQYF	TGCGCCAGCAGCTTGAGCGGGTATAGCTCCTACGAGCAGTACTTC
NA	TRBJ2-3	many	TRBV7-7	13	CASSSTFADTQYF	TGTGCTAGCAGCTCCACGTTTGCAGATACGCAGTATTTT
NA	TRBJ2-1	NA	TRBV7-2	14	CASSFGGAVNEQFF	TGTGCCAGCAGCTTTGGGGGGGCTGTTAATGAGCAGTTCTTC
NA	TRBJ2-4	many	TRBV20-1	13	CSVSGPEGNIQYF	TGCAGTGTCTCGGGGCCGGAGGGAAACATTCAGTACTTC
NA	TRBJ2-7	NA	TRBV6-1	14	CASSAGTLGGEQYF	TGTGCCAGCAGCGCCGGGACTTTGGGGGGCGAGCAGTACTTC
TRBD1	TRBJ1-6	many	TRBV4-3	16	CASSQAAGGHNSPLHF	TGCGCCAGCAGCCAAGCGGCAGGGGGCCATAATTCACCCCTCCACTTT
TRBD1	TRBJ1-5	many	TRBV6-1	15	CASRRGQVNNQPQHF	TGTGCCAGCAGAAGAGGACAGGTTAACAATCAGCCCCAGCATTTT
NA	TRBJ2-3	few	TRBV2	12	CASRGTGDTQYF	TGTGCCAGCAGGGGGACGGGAGATACGCAGTATTTT
TRBD2	TRBJ2-1	NA	TRBV20-1	15	CSAGIAGQNSDEQFF	TGCAGTGCTGGTATAGCGGGACAAAATTCGGATGAGCAGTTCTTC